This TCR beta chain was profiled in a study of T cell repertoires and HLA-DP antigens. V shed 0 bases, J shed 3 bases, and the junction held 7 bases outside the gene matches. Per germline, CDR1 SGHRS and CDR2 YFSETQ. This CDR3 region has 16 residues. For pre-culture CD4+ samples, the target was 190,000 or so T cell genomes. Sequencing used immunoSEQ multiplex PCR; TCRdb keeps in-frame clones, though not all of them. The table has approximately 100,000 clones, around nine tenths seen once; the top ten hold approximately 1.5%. This clone occurred once. No antigen is known for it. Other DNA sequences in this specimen translate into the identical CDR3. The study's findings and limits: Previously undetected clones averaged approximately 34% and 48% against the two alleles respectively. Naive and memory CD4+ repertoires were not analysed separately.

The material sequenced was CD4+ T cells from PBMCs. This receptor was identified in a man in his fifties in good health and CMV-seronegative. This rearrangement joins TRBV5-1 to TRBJ2-3, with 7 bases aligning to TRBD2. The CDR3 nucleotides read TGCGCCAGCAGCTTGGGTGCGGGAGAGGGTACAGATACGCAGTATTTT. Its protein product is CASSLGAGEGTDTQYF.